This record covers a single TCR beta chain. No antigen is known for it. Thawed PBMCs were FACS-sorted into unstimulated CD4+CD25+CD127- regulatory T cells, CD4+CD25- non-regulatory cells, CD4 and CD8 cells. This specimen belongs to a study of Tregs in tolerant kidney transplant recipients. Study-level results: The small number of patients limits these findings pending further validation. No direct test of biological reproducibility was done here. Tregs expanded with activated donor B cells seemed most donor-specific.

Trimming left V 7 bases short and J 1 base short, with 17 bases between. CDR1 MNHNY and CDR2 SVGAGI come from the germline V gene (reference sequence). This CDR3 comprises 15 residues. Clones were sequenced by immunoSEQ multiplex PCR, and TCRdb holds only the in-frame ones, with some missing. This repertoire shows some 65,000 clones, over 80% found once; its top ten account for about 4%. The origin of this receptor is a human donor in good health. This chain joins TRBV6-6 and TRBJ2-7, with D possibly TRBD1 on 5 matching bases. Sequenced sample: CD4+ T cells from blood. The CDR3 spells CASNSSRQTSYEQYF. CDR3 coding DNA: TGTGCCAGCAATTCTTCAAGACAGACTTCCTACGAGCAGTACTTC.